Described below is a single TCR beta chain sequence and its context. The antigen is unknown. The sample is drawn from a study of cytomegalovirus exposure and HLA in healthy donors. General study points: Sequencing likely produced, as an artifact, a cluster of highly shared sequence variants. Later genetic work tied a missense DCLRE1C variant to beta-chain V and J trimming. Reports indicated that the classifier achieved high specificity and sensitivity in diagnosing cytomegalovirus status.

PCR employed 60 Vbeta and 13 Jbeta primers. Per the original data handling: A later analysis tallied 87 million or so unique TCR beta chains, roughly 11 million of them shared. Clones were read by immunoSEQ multiplex PCR, and TCRdb kept only the in-frame ones, dropping some. V, J and clone size reflect that table, while D and trimming were determined from the DNA. The sample yields 150,000 to 200,000 clones, about four fifths seen once. From germline, CDR1 is SEHNR and CDR2 FQNEAQ (reference sequence). V was trimmed by 2 bases and J by 5 bases, leaving 12 bases between them. The CDR3 consists of 14 residues.

Sequencing was done on a sample of PBMCs. The clonotype originates from a man between 45 and 60 years old in good health and CMV-seropositive. The chain combines TRBV7-9 with TRBJ1-1; tentatively, D is TRBD1 (5 bases). CDR3 sequence (DNA): TGTGCCAGCAGCTTATCGGGGGTCGGGACTGAAGCTTTCTTT. Translating gives CASSLSGVGTEAFF.